Each of the 10 T cell receptor beta chains below was sequenced from the same sample in a study of cytomegalovirus exposure and HLA in healthy donors. Both 60 Vbeta primers and 13 Jbeta primers went into the PCR. Some clones are missing from TCRdb's copy, which holds only in-frame ones; the method was immunoSEQ multiplex PCR. The data show about 160,000 clones, roughly 83% seen once. Sequenced material: PBMCs. The receptors come from a boy aged 2 to 10 in good health and CMV-seronegative.

This chain joins TRBV6-4 and TRBJ1-1, with a weak D call TRBD1 (5 bases). The ends were cut back, 8 bases at V and 1 base at J, with 11 bases in the middle. The germline V gene encodes CDR1 MRHNA and CDR2 SNTAGT. This CDR3 spans 13 amino acids. For the CDR3, the DNA is TGTGCCAGCGCGGCACAGGCGAACACTGAAGCTTTCTTT. Residues: CASAAQANTEAFF.

This chain uses TRBV30 with TRBJ1-2, with TRBD1 matching 8 bases. Looked up from germline, CDR1 is GTSNPN and CDR2 is SVGIG (reference sequence). Unmatched junction bases numbered 6, after V lost 4 bases and J lost 5 bases. CDR3 length: 13 residues. The CDR3 loop reads CAWTPDRVYGYTF. The CDR3 bases are TGTGCCTGGACCCCGGACAGGGTTTATGGCTACACCTTC. Full variable domain (missing parts from reference TRBV30 and TRBJ1-2): SQTIHQWPATLVQPVGSPLSLECTVEGTSNPNLYWYRQAAGRGLQLLFYSVGIGQISSEVPQNLSASRPQDRQFILSSKKLLLSDSGFYLCAWTPDRVYGYTFGSGTRLTVV.

The gene calls are TRBV19 and TRBJ2-5; D unclear. With 1 base removed from V and 2 bases from J, the gap between germline ends came to 5 bases. The CDR3 is made up of 13 amino acids. CDR1 and CDR2 from the germline V gene are LNHDA and SQIVND (reference sequence). Here the CDR3 reads CASSIVVQETQYF. CDR3 nucleotide sequence: TGTGCCAGTAGTATAGTAGTGCAAGAGACCCAGTACTTC.

V usage is TRBV11-3 and J usage is TRBJ2-7; 7 bases line up with TRBD1. The CDR3 contains 14 residues. The V gene's germline CDR1 is SGHNT and CDR2 YENEEA. The ends lost 1 base at V and 7 bases at J; junction bases unmatched: 7. CDR3 region: CASSLGQGSLEQYF. The CDR3 region has the DNA TGTGCCAGCAGCTTAGGACAGGGATCTTTGGAGCAGTACTTC.

This chain uses TRBV29-1 with TRBJ2-5, with a possible D match to TRBD2 (5 bases). The germline CDR1 and CDR2 sequences are SQVTM and ANQGSEA. V dropped 7 bases and J dropped 4 bases, with 13 bases sitting between them. The CDR3 totals 12 residues. The CDR3 DNA is TGCAGCGCGGGGAGTAGCGTAGAGACCCAGTACTTC. It yields the protein CSAGSSVETQYF.

The V gene is TRBV7-8, the J gene TRBJ2-3; 8 bases line up with TRBD2. The CDR3 consists of 14 residues. Germline loops: CDR1 SGHVS, CDR2 FQNEAQ. Trimming took 4 bases from V and 1 from J; bases not matched to a gene: 1. The CDR3 sequence is CASSYSGGTDTQYF. As DNA, the CDR3 is TGTGCCAGCAGCTATAGCGGGGGCACAGATACGCAGTATTTT.

This chain joins TRBV5-6 and TRBJ2-3, with D perhaps TRBD2 (5 bases). The V gene's germline CDR1 is SGHDT and CDR2 YYEEEE. V gave up 3 bases and J gave up 2 bases, with 10 bases separating them. This CDR3 spans 14 amino acids. CDR3 region: CASSSWTVTDTQYF. The CDR3 coding sequence is TGTGCCAGCAGCTCCTGGACTGTCACAGATACGCAGTATTTT.

The chain couples TRBV5-4 to TRBJ1-1; TRBD1 matches 8 bases. The CDR3 length is 14 residues. The J segment lost 0 bases and the V segment lost 10 bases, leaving 8 bases of the junction unmatched. Germline CDR1 and CDR2: SGHNT and YYREEE (reference sequence). CDR3 DNA sequence: TGTGCCCGCCGAGGGACAGGCGTGAACACTGAAGCTTTCTTT. Its translation is CARRGTGVNTEAFF.

The chain uses TRBV19 and TRBJ2-1; 12 positions match TRBD2. CDR3 length equals 16 residues. Germline CDR1 LNHDA, CDR2 SQIVND (reference sequence). The V segment lost 8 bases and the J segment 3 bases; nucleotides outside the gene matches: 8. The CDR3 region is CASSQTSGRNYNEQFF. CDR3 DNA sequence: TGTGCCAGTTCCCAGACTAGCGGGAGAAACTACAATGAGCAGTTCTTC.

The DNA of the CDR3 is TGTGCCAGCAATCTCTCTGGAAACACCATATATTTT. Its protein product is CASNLSGNTIYF. The genes are TRBV9 and TRBJ1-3; D not certain. V gave up 6 bases and J gave up 0 bases, with 4 bases separating them. CDR1 is SGDLS, CDR2 YYNGEE, per germline. The CDR3 covers 12 residues. Complete variable domain (other parts from reference TRBV9 and TRBJ1-3): DSGVTQTPKHLITATGQRVTLRCSPRSGDLSVYWYQQSLDQGLQFLIQYYNGEERAKGNILERFSAQQFPDLHSELNLSSLELGDSALYFCASNLSGNTIYFGEGSWLTVV.